These T cell receptor beta chains were read from a single sample in a study of shared clonotypes between healthy human individuals. Profiling relied on immunoSEQ multiplex PCR, and the TCRdb table lists in-frame clones only, not all of them. The sample records 2,100,000 or so clones, 90% to 96% being singletons. Sequenced sample: naive CD4+ T cells sorted from blood. These receptors were taken from a man between 18 and 29 years old in good health. The CDR3 runs from the conserved cysteine through the conserved F or W. The order of the fields is clone size, D gene, J gene, V gene, CDR3 protein, CDR3 DNA. A D gene is named only where the DNA matches it firmly. Part of the rows lack a size; the others show once, few, many or a class for expanded clones.

NA NA TRBJ1-1 TRBV6-5 CASSYEARTEAFF TGTGCCAGCAGTTATGAGGCGAGGACTGAAGCTTTCTTT
NA NA TRBJ1-5 TRBV27 CASSLSRLENQPQHF TGTGCCAGCAGCCTCTCAAGGCTGGAAAATCAGCCCCAGCATTTT
NA TRBD1 TRBJ1-5 TRBV4-1 CASSQRTGLSNQPQHF TGCGCCAGCAGCCAAAGGACAGGCCTTAGCAATCAGCCCCAGCATTTT
NA NA TRBJ1-1 TRBV5-4 CASTSTGLNTEAFF TGTGCCAGCACCTCTACCGGGCTGAACACTGAAGCTTTCTTT
few TRBD2 TRBJ2-7 TRBV6-1 CASSTPSGTYYEQYF TGTGCCAGCTCGACCCCCAGCGGGACTTACTACGAGCAGTACTTC
NA NA TRBJ2-3 TRBV5-1 CASSFDGATDTQYF TGCGCCAGCAGCTTTGATGGAGCCACAGATACGCAGTATTTT
NA TRBD1 TRBJ2-2 TRBV10-1 CASSESGTGYSGELFF TGCGCCAGCAGCGAATCCGGGACAGGGTATTCCGGGGAGCTGTTTTTT
NA TRBD1 TRBJ2-4 TRBV5-1 CASSKGQERGIQYF TGCGCCAGCTCCAAGGGACAGGAAAGGGGCATTCAGTACTTC
NA TRBD1 TRBJ2-5 TRBV5-1 CASTNRGRIQETQYF TGCGCCAGCACCAACAGGGGGCGAATCCAAGAGACCCAGTACTTC
NA NA TRBJ1-1 TRBV6-5 CASSYLRENTEAFF TGTGCCAGCAGTTACCTTCGGGAGAACACTGAAGCTTTCTTT
NA NA TRBJ1-2 TRBV6-1 CASSINRNFGYTF TGTGCCAGCAGTATCAACAGGAACTTCGGCTACACCTTC
once TRBD2 TRBJ2-6 TRBV10-3 CAISGGPGANVLTF TGTGCCATCTCGGGGGGGCCTGGGGCCAACGTCCTGACTTTC
NA NA TRBJ2-5 TRBV18 CASSPPGPAETQYF TGTGCCAGCTCACCCCCTGGCCCGGCGGAGACCCAGTACTTC
NA NA TRBJ2-1 TRBV2 CASIRQYNNEQFF TGTGCCAGCATACGGCAGTATAACAATGAGCAGTTCTTC
NA TRBD1 TRBJ1-6 TRBV6-1 CASSRQGSDSPLHF TGTGCCAGCAGTAGACAGGGGAGCGATTCACCCCTCCACTTT
NA TRBD2 TRBJ2-5 TRBV11-2 CASSSGRMETQYF TGTGCCAGCAGTAGCGGGAGGATGGAGACCCAGTACTTC
NA NA TRBJ2-3 TRBV21-1 CASSIPDEGDTQYF TGTGCCAGCAGCATCCCAGACGAGGGAGATACGCAGTATTTT
NA NA TRBJ1-2 TRBV7-2 CASSPDPASYGYTF TGTGCCAGCAGCCCTGACCCAGCTAGCTATGGCTACACCTTC
NA NA TRBJ2-7 TRBV11-2 CASSPSRQGRYEQYF TGTGCCAGCAGCCCCTCCCGGCAGGGGAGATACGAGCAGTACTTC
once TRBD1 TRBJ1-3 TRBV18 CASSSGTGFPGNTIYF TGTGCCAGCTCATCCGGGACAGGGTTTCCTGGAAACACCATATATTTT
NA TRBD2 TRBJ2-1 TRBV7-9 CASSLTRAGDSYNEQFF TGTGCCAGCAGCCTTACCCGAGCGGGAGATTCCTACAATGAGCAGTTCTTC
NA TRBD1 TRBJ1-5 TRBV9 CASSATGTAYSNQPQHF TGTGCCAGCAGCGCAACCGGGACAGCGTATAGCAATCAGCCCCAGCATTTT
NA NA TRBJ2-7 TRBV6-1 CASSDLGLGQYF TGTGCCAGCAGTGATCTGGGACTTGGACAGTACTTC
NA TRBD1 TRBJ1-1 TRBV2 CASRATGGPNTEAFF TGTGCCAGCAGGGCAACAGGGGGGCCGAACACTGAAGCTTTCTTT
NA TRBD1 TRBJ2-7 TRBV6-5 CASSFRDRDPYEQYF TGTGCCAGCAGTTTCCGGGACAGGGACCCCTACGAGCAGTACTTC
NA TRBD2 TRBJ2-7 TRBV7-2 CASSLRSGRIDEQYF TGTGCCAGCAGCTTAAGAAGCGGGAGAATCGACGAGCAGTACTTC
NA NA TRBJ2-3 TRBV6-1 CASKIGLESDTQYF TGTGCCAGCAAAATAGGTTTGGAGTCAGATACGCAGTATTTT
NA TRBD1 TRBJ2-7 TRBV5-1 CASSFNDRVYEQYF TGCGCCAGCAGCTTTAACGACAGGGTGTACGAGCAGTACTTC
NA TRBD1 TRBJ2-1 TRBV11-2 CASSLAGGRYNEQFF TGTGCCAGCAGCTTAGCAGGGGGACGTTACAATGAGCAGTTCTTC
NA TRBD1 TRBJ2-7 TRBV18 CASSPVTGVEQYF TGTGCCAGCTCACCTGTAACAGGGGTTGAGCAGTACTTC
NA TRBD2 TRBJ2-1 TRBV10-3 CAISPSSGAYNEQFF TGTGCCATCAGTCCTTCTAGCGGCGCCTACAATGAGCAGTTCTTC
NA TRBD2 TRBJ2-5 TRBV5-4 CASSIGTSGVQETQYF TGTGCCAGCAGCATCGGGACTAGCGGGGTGCAAGAGACCCAGTACTTC
NA NA TRBJ2-7 TRBV5-1 CASSPGAGTYEQYF TGCGCCAGCAGCCCGGGGGCAGGGACCTACGAGCAGTACTTC
NA TRBD2 TRBJ2-3 TRBV6-5 CASSPGLATDTQYF TGTGCCAGCAGCCCGGGACTAGCTACAGATACGCAGTATTTT
NA NA TRBJ2-1 TRBV9 CASSVVDGTTRNEQFF TGTGCCAGCAGCGTAGTTGACGGGACCACCCGGAATGAGCAGTTCTTC
few NA TRBJ1-6 TRBV7-9 CASSLGTANNSPLHF TGTGCCAGCAGCTTGGGGACGGCGAATAATTCACCCCTCCACTTT
NA NA TRBJ2-3 TRBV7-2 CASSSVTAATQYF TGTGCCAGCAGCTCCGTCACGGCTGCTACGCAGTATTTT
NA NA TRBJ1-5 TRBV6-1 CASSGTYSNQPQHF TGTGCCAGCAGTGGAACATATAGCAATCAGCCCCAGCATTTT
NA NA TRBJ1-1 TRBV4-3 CASSHQGQGTEAFF TGCGCCAGCAGCCATCAAGGGCAGGGGACTGAAGCTTTCTTT
NA NA TRBJ1-6 TRBV5-6 CASSLSRDAYNSPLHF TGTGCCAGCAGCTTGTCACGGGACGCCTATAATTCACCCCTCCACTTT
few NA TRBJ1-5 TRBV5-5 CASSISGGNQPQHF TGTGCCAGCAGCATCTCCGGAGGCAATCAGCCCCAGCATTTT
NA TRBD1 TRBJ2-7 TRBV5-1 CASSVSGTVDEQYF TGCGCCAGCAGCGTCTCCGGGACAGTCGACGAGCAGTACTTC
NA NA TRBJ2-7 TRBV6-5 CASRGDTYEQYF TGTGCCAGCAGGGGGGATACCTACGAGCAGTACTTC
once TRBD2 TRBJ2-1 TRBV6-6 CASRAVTSGMNNEQFF TGTGCCAGCAGGGCCGTGACTAGCGGGATGAACAATGAGCAGTTCTTC
NA NA TRBJ1-3 TRBV10-3 CAIRGASSGNTIYF TGTGCCATCAGGGGAGCGAGCTCTGGAAACACCATATATTTT
NA TRBD1 TRBJ1-6 TRBV4-1 CASSLGQQNSPLHF TGCGCCAGCAGCCTGGGACAGCAAAATTCACCCCTCCACTTT
NA NA TRBJ1-2 TRBV6-6 CASSPLSGEGTWGYTF TGTGCCAGCAGTCCACTTAGCGGGGAGGGAACATGGGGCTACACCTTC
once NA TRBJ1-2 TRBV6-6 CASNRDLNYGYTF TGTGCCAGTAACCGGGACCTCAACTATGGCTACACCTTC
NA NA TRBJ1-3 TRBV18 CASSPGDGNTIYF TGTGCCAGCTCACCAGGGGACGGAAACACCATATATTTT
NA TRBD2 TRBJ2-7 TRBV7-2 CASRITSGSYEQYF TGTGCCAGCAGGATAACTAGCGGATCCTACGAGCAGTACTTC
NA NA TRBJ2-1 TRBV7-3 CASSEEGEQFF TGTGCCAGCAGCGAAGAGGGTGAGCAGTTCTTC
NA TRBD2 TRBJ2-7 TRBV13 CASSSTSESSYEQYF TGTGCCAGCAGCTCGACTAGCGAGAGCTCCTACGAGCAGTACTTC
once TRBD1 TRBJ2-5 TRBV5-1 CASSGGQGTQYF TGCGCCAGCAGCGGGGGACAGGGGACCCAGTACTTC
NA NA TRBJ2-5 TRBV5-4 CAYFQGGAYQETQYF TGTGCCTACTTCCAGGGGGGGGCGTACCAAGAGACCCAGTACTTC
NA NA TRBJ2-7 TRBV2 CASVIGVTYEQYF TGTGCCAGCGTAATCGGCGTTACCTACGAGCAGTACTTC